This TCR beta chain was documented in a study of shared clonotypes between healthy human individuals (TCRdb year 2020). Background for the entire study: The cohort included a few men and a couple of women between 18 and 49 years of age. Between about 0.9 and 8.9 billion PBMCs per donor were obtained by leukapheresis. The study deeply sequenced blood TCR repertoires of five healthy adults to estimate repertoire size and the extent of clonotype sharing between individuals. For each donor, CD4 naive and CD4 memory were each run on three plates, CD8 naive on two plates, and CD8 memory on one plate. To increase sequencing depth and limit assay-specific biases, TCR repertoire library preparation and sequencing were carried out by different laboratories using diverse techniques. Results and caveats for the whole study, not just this receptor: Estimated clonotype richness was generally larger for naive than for memory subsets. The genetic and exposure-history diversity represented was limited by the small number of donors. Rarefaction of sorted-subset datasets indicated incomplete sequencing despite the large sequencing depth. Across a handful of donors, approximately 4.6% of naive CD4, around 3.3% of naive CD8, approximately 2.5% of memory CD4, and approximately 0.4% of memory CD8 clonotypes were shared. Pairwise subsampling led to the expectation that sequencing depth would affect the degree of clonotype sharing among donors. Clonotypes shared by all four sorted-subset donors showed higher generation probabilities than non-shared clonotypes. Only blood was sampled, and tissue TCR repertoires likely differ from those in blood.

The germline V gene supplies CDR1 LGHNA and CDR2 YSLEER. V is trimmed back by 4 bases and J by 1 base, and the junction contains 6 bases that no gene match accounts for. Measured from the cysteine to the phenylalanine, the CDR3 is 16 residues long. Only the CDR3 DNA stays, 48 bases, in frame from base 1. Notes on this clone: Its antigen remains unidentified. One base away there is no much larger clone; base qualities are not given.

Using the deep immunoSEQ assay, multiplex PCR amplified TCR CDR3 regions from genomic DNA. Genomic DNA extracted from each cell subset was distributed evenly over all wells of several immunoSEQ 96-well plates, and each plate served as one replicate. For sorted subsets, approximately 210 ng of genomic DNA, equivalent to some 33,000 T cell genomes, went into each replicate PCR. Purified libraries were quantified with a Qubit 3.0 fluorometer, sized on a Bioanalyzer 2100, and re-quantified with the KAPA Library Quantification kit. Every immunoSEQ 96-well plate was sequenced on a dedicated single-read 150-cycle Illumina NextSeq 550 flow cell. The original pipeline was this. Because the immunoSEQ output held only junctional sequences and lacked quality scores, the filtering could not match the filtering applied to full-length reads. Sequences were annotated with PyIR, a Python wrapper for IgBLAST v1.9, and V/J genes and CDR3 were assigned using IMGT germline references. Any read was removed if the V/J assignment was weak (E-value above 1e-6), the CDR3 was missing, or the read contained stop codons, out-of-frame junctions, or ambiguous translated residues. V3J clonotypes were defined by identical inferred V gene, J gene, and CDR3 amino acid sequence. Percentage overlap between repertoires was calculated by dividing the number of shared unique clonotypes by the size of the smaller repertoire. RTK rarefaction, the Chao1 estimator, and Recon v2.1 estimates of unobserved clonotypes were used to assess repertoire richness. OLGA was used to compute generation probabilities for all TCRbeta clonotypes that the gDNA method yielded from a handful of donors. This immuneACCESS table, as held by TCRdb, lists in-frame sequences with V and J called but not all clones. Of the missing ones, under half trace to an unresolved V gene in checked studies; the others have no known cause. That table is the source of V, J and clone size, and D and trimming were worked out from the DNA. The sample yields 1,500,000 or so clones; around 98.5% were counted once. The ten largest clones take up 0.36% of the sample.

Donors were healthy HIV-negative adults with no recently reported acute infections or vaccinations. Only Caucasian adults living in Nashville, Tennessee, USA were represented among the donors. CD4+ T cells were enriched through magnetic negative selection, after which naive cells were positively selected on CD45RA and the remaining negative fraction served as the memory subset. Blood was obtained by leukapheresis, after which PBMCs were separated by Ficoll-Histopaque density gradient centrifugation and cryopreserved in liquid nitrogen vapor phase. Purity and quantity of every magnetically sorted T cell population were checked by analytical flow cytometry. From each sorted fraction, genomic DNA was isolated and quantified by UV absorbance on a Nanodrop 2000c.

The V gene is TRBV4-3 and the J gene is TRBJ2-3, with TRBD2 matching 9 junction bases. Sequenced sample: naive CD4+ T cells sorted from blood. Explained via the paper, the cell subset or site label denotes: CD45RA+ positively selected. The TCR was taken from a young man in good health. CDR3 protein: CASSRETSGGTDTQYF. The bases are TGCGCCAGCAGCCGAGAGACTAGCGGTGGCACAGATACGCAGTATTTT.